This section outlines one TCR beta chain sequence together with its context. Trimming shortened V by 2 bases and J by 11 bases, and 15 bases separated the two germline ends. CDR1 is KGHSH and CDR2 is LQKENI in the germline V gene. CDR3 length equals 13 residues. This record comes from a study of blood T cell repertoires in COVID-19. Study at large: Both acute and convalescent COVID-19 samples were obtained from the United States, Italy and Spain.

Generated by immunoSEQ multiplex PCR, the TCRdb table keeps only in-frame clones and is missing some. The sample has about 210,000 clones, 86% seen once. The sequencing sample was made of PBMCs or T cells enriched from blood (not recorded which). The TCR originated in a woman aged 30 to 39 who had been exposed to COVID-19. This rearrangement joins TRBV18 to TRBJ1-1; D not resolved. CDR3 region: CASSPAIRGDAFF. The CDR3 region has the DNA TGTGCCAGCTCACCAGCGATTCGCGGTGATGCTTTCTTT.